The 17 T cell receptor beta chains presented below share a single source sample, sequenced in a study of blood T cell repertoires in COVID-19. Produced via immunoSEQ multiplex PCR; TCRdb's table is partial and in-frame only. The sample contains 160,000 or so clones, roughly 80% of which appear only once. Sequenced sample: peripheral blood. These receptors were obtained from a man in his sixties with acute or convalescent COVID-19.

This chain uses TRBV6-5 with TRBJ1-6; 9 positions agree with TRBD1. The germline V gene encodes CDR1 MNHEY and CDR2 SVGAGI. The V segment lost 7 bases and the J segment 5 bases; nucleotides outside the gene matches: 3. The CDR3 covers 14 residues. The CDR3 nucleotides read TGTGCCAGCACCGGACAGGGGAATAATTCACCCCTCCACTTT. Its protein is CASTGQGNNSPLHF.

Note on this clone: One end of the junction fails to match germline, which may point to a read error. The rearrangement joins TRBV7-2 to TRBJ2-1, with TRBD2 matching 9 bases. The germline V gene has CDR1 SGHTA and CDR2 FQGNSA. The CDR3 extends over 14 amino acids. DNA of the CDR3: TGTGCCAGCAGGTTAGCGGGAGAGTACAATGAGCAGTTCTTC. Its protein is CASRLAGEYNEQFF.

V is TRBV5-1 and J is TRBJ1-6, with D perhaps matching TRBD1 (5 bases). V shed 0 bases and J shed 8 bases, with 15 bases lying between them. Germline V gene sequence: CDR1 SGHRS, CDR2 YFSETQ. CDR3 size: 16 residues. DNA for the CDR3: TGCGCCAGCAGCTTGGCAGGCGGGGCAAGATATTCACCCCTCCACTTT. Amino acids: CASSLAGGARYSPLHF.

This chain links TRBV29-1 with TRBJ2-3; TRBD2 might be the D (5 bases). The V end lost 7 bases, the J end lost 6 bases, and 8 bases lay between the germline ends. Germline CDR1 and CDR2: SQVTM and ANQGSEA. CDR3 length: 10 residues. CDR3 in DNA: TGCAGCGGTGGGAGTGATACGCAGTATTTT. Encoded protein: CSGGSDTQYF.

V gene TRBV7-9 combines with J gene TRBJ1-2, with TRBD1 matching 7 bases. The CDR3 length is 14 residues. V shed 3 bases, J shed 2 bases, and the junction held 3 bases outside the gene matches. From germline, CDR1 is SEHNR and CDR2 FQNEAQ (reference sequence). The CDR3 reads CASSFTGANYGYTF. CDR3 DNA sequence: TGTGCCAGCAGCTTTACAGGGGCCAACTATGGCTACACCTTC.

V is TRBV7-2 and J is TRBJ1-2; 9 bases align to TRBD1. In germline, CDR1 is SGHTA, CDR2 FQGNSA. This CDR3 region has 14 residues. J was trimmed by 3 bases and V by 4 bases; bases with no gene match: 3. The CDR3 DNA reads as TGTGCCAGCAGCTGGAGGACAGGGGACTATGGCTACACCTTC. Translation gives CASSWRTGDYGYTF.

J is TRBJ2-3 and V is TRBV7-3; 11 bases are shared with TRBD2. Looked up from germline, CDR1 is SGHTA and CDR2 is FQGTGA. The CDR3 extends over 15 amino acids. V lost 5 bases to trimming and J lost 3 bases; unmatched junction nucleotides: 4. The CDR3 DNA is TGTGCCAGCAGCCTTAGACTAGCGGGGACAGATACGCAGTATTTT. It is translated as CASSLRLAGTDTQYF.

In nucleotides, the CDR3 is TGTGCCAGCAGCTTAGCGCTAAACGGTCAGCCCCAGCATTTT. Amino acids: CASSLALNGQPQHF. The chain couples TRBV7-9 to TRBJ1-5, with D hard to call. CDR3 length: 14 amino acids. Germline V gene lookup returns CDR1 SEHNR and CDR2 FQNEAQ (reference sequence). V lost 0 bases to trimming and J lost 6 bases, with 9 bases between them. The whole variable domain, remainder taken from reference TRBV7-9 and TRBJ1-5, is DTGVSQNPRHKITKRGQNVTFRCDPISEHNRLYWYRQTLGQGPEFLTYFQNEAQLEKSRLLSDRFSAERPKGSFSTLEIQRTEQGDSAMYLCASSLALNGQPQHFGDGTRLSIL.

The V call is TRBV7-9, the J call TRBJ2-7; TRBD1 matches 9 bases. CDR3 length: 13 amino acids. V was pared by 5 bases and J by 7 bases, with 6 bases of the junction left unmatched. The germline V gene encodes CDR1 SEHNR and CDR2 FQNEAQ (reference sequence). CDR3 bases: TGTGCCAGCAGCCCTACAGGGGGCGGGGAGCAGTACTTC. This encodes CASSPTGGGEQYF.

The chain is built from TRBV6-5 and TRBJ1-5; D gene ambiguous. Germline V lookup: CDR1 MNHEY, CDR2 SVGAGI. CDR3 length: 13 residues. The V and J ends lost 5 bases and 2 bases respectively, with 7 bases between them. Here the CDR3 DNA reads TGTGCCAGCAGTCCCAGGCGCAATCAGCCCCAGCATTTT. Translating gives CASSPRRNQPQHF.

This clone was counted once. V gene TRBV15 combines with J gene TRBJ2-5; D is ambiguous. V was shortened by 4 bases and J by 3 bases, with 12 bases between the two germline ends. Looked up from germline, CDR1 is LNHNV and CDR2 is YYDKDF (reference sequence). CDR3 length: 14 amino acids. This CDR3 reads CATSNGPSKETQYF. Written as DNA, the CDR3 is TGTGCCACCAGCAATGGTCCATCTAAAGAGACCCAGTACTTC.

The rearrangement joins TRBV30 to TRBJ1-5; perhaps TRBD1 as D (6 bases). The germline V gene has CDR1 GTSNPN and CDR2 SVGIG (reference sequence). This CDR3 contains 13 residues. V was cut by 3 bases and J by 8 bases, with 14 bases left in between. The CDR3 region is CAWSRRGGEPQHF. The CDR3 DNA reads as TGTGCCTGGAGCCGGAGGGGGGGGGAGCCCCAGCATTTT.

The V call is TRBV5-5, the J call TRBJ2-3; D unresolved. Germline CDR1 SGHKS, CDR2 YYEKEE (reference sequence). This CDR3 has 15 residues. The V end lost 1 base, the J end lost 0 bases, and 9 bases lay between the germline ends. CDR3 bases: TGTGCCAGCAGCTTGATAGTCACTAGCACAGATACGCAGTATTTT. It translates to CASSLIVTSTDTQYF. The full variable domain, completed using reference TRBV5-5 and TRBJ2-3, is DAGVTQSPTHLIKTRGQQVTLRCSPISGHKSVSWYQQVLGQGPQFIFQYYEKEERGRGNFPDRFSARQFPNYSSELNVNALLLGDSALYLCASSLIVTSTDTQYFGPGTRLTVL.

This clone turned up a few times. V is TRBV6-2 or TRBV6-3 and J is TRBJ1-2; 7 positions agree with TRBD1. CDR1 is MNHEY, CDR2 SVGEGT, per germline. The length of the CDR3 is 14 residues. The V and J ends lost 2 bases and 6 bases, in that order; junction bases with no gene match: 6. CDR3 sequence (DNA): TGTGCCAGCAGTTACCCGGGACAGCCTGATGGCTACACCTTC. Translating gives CASSYPGQPDGYTF.

CDR3 nucleotide sequence: TGTGCCAGCGCAAACGAACAGGGCTACACCTTC. It yields the protein CASANEQGYTF. The V and J genes are TRBV5-4 and TRBJ1-2; no firm D call. The germline CDR1 and CDR2 sequences are SGHNT and YYREEE (reference sequence). The CDR3 is made up of 11 amino acids. Trimming stripped 7 bases from V and 8 bases from J, with 12 bases between.

The CDR3 reads CAISDKDERGNTIYF. The CDR3 DNA sequence: TGTGCCATCAGTGACAAAGACGAGCGAGGAAACACCATATATTTT. V usage is TRBV10-3 and J usage is TRBJ1-3; no reliable D call. V gave up 3 bases and J gave up 4 bases, with 13 bases separating them. Germline V gene data show CDR1 as ENHRY and CDR2 as SYGVKD. The CDR3 is 15 amino acids.

This clone was seen just once. J is TRBJ1-6 and V is TRBV6-2 or TRBV6-3, with 7 bases aligning to TRBD1. With 5 bases clipped from V and 0 bases from J, the junction kept 10 bases outside the gene matches. From germline, CDR1 is MNHEY and CDR2 SVGEGT. The CDR3 is 18 residues long. CDR3 protein: CASSRDRPLSSYNSPLHF. CDR3 DNA: TGTGCCAGCAGTCGGGACAGACCTCTTTCCTCCTATAATTCACCCCTCCACTTT.